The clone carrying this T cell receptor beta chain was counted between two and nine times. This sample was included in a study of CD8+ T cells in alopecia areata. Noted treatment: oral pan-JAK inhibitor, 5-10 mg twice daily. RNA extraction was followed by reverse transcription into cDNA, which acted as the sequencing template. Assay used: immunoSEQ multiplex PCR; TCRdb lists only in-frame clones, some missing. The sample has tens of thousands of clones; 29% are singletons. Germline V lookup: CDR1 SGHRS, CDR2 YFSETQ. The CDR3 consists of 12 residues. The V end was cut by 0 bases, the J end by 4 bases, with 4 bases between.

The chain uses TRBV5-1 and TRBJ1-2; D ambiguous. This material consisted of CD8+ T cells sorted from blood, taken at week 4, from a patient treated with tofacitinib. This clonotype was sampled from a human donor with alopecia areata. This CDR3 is CASSLDRYGYTF. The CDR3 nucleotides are TGCGCCAGCAGCTTGGACCGCTATGGCTACACCTTC.